The source of this T cell receptor beta chain is a study of cytomegalovirus exposure and HLA in healthy donors. Use of 60 Vbeta and 13 Jbeta primers characterized the PCR. Assay: immunoSEQ multiplex PCR; the TCRdb copy retains only in-frame clones and omits some. Of more than 90,000 clones listed, 60% to 85% are singletons. Whole-study findings and limits: Cytomegalovirus-associated status was assigned to roughly 160 TCR beta chains. Researchers reported in a later analysis that a missense DCLRE1C variant was tied to TCR beta V- and J-gene trimming.

This clone was counted a few times. No antigen is known for it. The sequencing input was PBMCs. This receptor was taken from a man aged 50 to 60 in good health and CMV-seronegative.

CDR3 residues: CASSFADTQYF. The CDR3 DNA sequence: TGTGCCAGCAGCTTCGCAGATACGCAGTATTTT. The chain joins TRBV7-2 to TRBJ2-3; no firm D call. Germline loops: CDR1 SGHTA, CDR2 FQGNSA. V was cut by 3 bases and J by 4 bases, with 2 bases left in between. CDR3 size: 11 residues.